The source of this T cell receptor (beta chain) is a study of shared clonotypes between healthy human individuals. Broader study findings: Rarefaction exposed incomplete sorted-subset sequencing despite large depth. Naive CD4 clonotypes overlapped across several donors at roughly 5%. Against clonotypes common to all four donors, non-shared ones had lower generation probabilities.

Trimming cost V 4 bases and J 3 bases; bases outside gene matches: 9. CDR3 length: 15 residues. Germline V gene data show CDR1 as SGHAT and CDR2 as FQNNGV. Selected positively for CCR7 and CD45RO-negative, naive CD8 cells excluded terminally differentiated effector memory CD45RA+ cells. Note on this clone: No antigen is known for it.

This was a deep-level run. Profiled with immunoSEQ multiplex PCR; TCRdb holds only in-frame clones, not every one. The sample consists of about 1.9 million clones, roughly 93% of them appearing once. This chain connects TRBV11-2 to TRBJ2-7, with TRBD1 matching over 7 bases. The sequence was collected from a young man in good health. Some clones in this sample may be carry-over from other donors' samples. The specimen was naive CD8+ T cells from PBMCs. The CDR3 DNA is TGTGCCAGCAGCTCACGACAGGGCGGGTACTACGAGCAGTACTTC. Its protein product is CASSSRQGGYYEQYF. Using reference TRBV11-2 and TRBJ2-7 for the parts outside the CDR3, the full variable domain is EAGVAQSPRYKIIEKRQSVAFWCNPISGHATLYWYQQILGQGPKLLIQFQNNGVVDDSQLPKDRFSAERLKGVDSTLKIQPAKLEDSAVYLCASSSRQGGYYEQYFGPGTRLTVT.